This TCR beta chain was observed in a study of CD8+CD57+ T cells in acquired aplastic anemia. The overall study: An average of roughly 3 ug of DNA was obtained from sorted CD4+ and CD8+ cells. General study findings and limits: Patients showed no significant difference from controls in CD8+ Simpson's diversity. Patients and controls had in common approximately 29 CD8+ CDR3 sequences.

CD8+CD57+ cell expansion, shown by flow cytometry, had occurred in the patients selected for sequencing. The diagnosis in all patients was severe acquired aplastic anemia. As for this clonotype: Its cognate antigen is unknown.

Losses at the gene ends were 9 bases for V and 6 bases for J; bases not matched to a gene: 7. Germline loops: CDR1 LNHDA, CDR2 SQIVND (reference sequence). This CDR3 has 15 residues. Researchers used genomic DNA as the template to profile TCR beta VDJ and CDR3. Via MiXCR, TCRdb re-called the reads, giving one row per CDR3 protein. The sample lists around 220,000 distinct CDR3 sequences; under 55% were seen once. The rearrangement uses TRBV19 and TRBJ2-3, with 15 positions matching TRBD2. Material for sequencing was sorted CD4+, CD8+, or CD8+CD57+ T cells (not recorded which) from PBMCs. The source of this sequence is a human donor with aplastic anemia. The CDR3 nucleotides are TGTGCCAGCTCACCCGGGACTAGCGGGGGGGATACGCAGTATTTT. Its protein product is CASSPGTSGGDTQYF.